The present T cell receptor beta chain was sequenced within a study of T cell clonality in common variable immunodeficiency. Most patients and controls had Caucasian heritage. This CDR3 is 14 amino acids long. Germline CDR1 is LNHDA and CDR2 is SQIVND (reference sequence). Study-level points and caveats: CVID subjects shared fewer TCRbeta clones than healthy controls did. The cause of increased CVID clonality remains unclear without subpopulation sequencing.

Regarding this clone: The antigen remains unidentified. The CDR3 end lies 3 residues beyond the end of the read and is filled in from the germline J gene.

Sequencing input was equivalent genomic DNA from CVID and controls. Profiled with immunoSEQ multiplex PCR; TCRdb holds only in-frame clones, not every one. The sample was found to contain 39,000 or so clones, and every one recurs. The material sequenced was peripheral blood mononuclear cells. The sequence was collected from a person between 18 and 75 years old in good health. V is TRBV19 and J is TRBJ1-2; D is perhaps TRBD1 (6 bases). CDR3 residues: CASSIVGTNYDYTF. CDR3 DNA, as far as it was read: TGTGCCAGTAGTATAGTAGGGACAAACTACGAC.